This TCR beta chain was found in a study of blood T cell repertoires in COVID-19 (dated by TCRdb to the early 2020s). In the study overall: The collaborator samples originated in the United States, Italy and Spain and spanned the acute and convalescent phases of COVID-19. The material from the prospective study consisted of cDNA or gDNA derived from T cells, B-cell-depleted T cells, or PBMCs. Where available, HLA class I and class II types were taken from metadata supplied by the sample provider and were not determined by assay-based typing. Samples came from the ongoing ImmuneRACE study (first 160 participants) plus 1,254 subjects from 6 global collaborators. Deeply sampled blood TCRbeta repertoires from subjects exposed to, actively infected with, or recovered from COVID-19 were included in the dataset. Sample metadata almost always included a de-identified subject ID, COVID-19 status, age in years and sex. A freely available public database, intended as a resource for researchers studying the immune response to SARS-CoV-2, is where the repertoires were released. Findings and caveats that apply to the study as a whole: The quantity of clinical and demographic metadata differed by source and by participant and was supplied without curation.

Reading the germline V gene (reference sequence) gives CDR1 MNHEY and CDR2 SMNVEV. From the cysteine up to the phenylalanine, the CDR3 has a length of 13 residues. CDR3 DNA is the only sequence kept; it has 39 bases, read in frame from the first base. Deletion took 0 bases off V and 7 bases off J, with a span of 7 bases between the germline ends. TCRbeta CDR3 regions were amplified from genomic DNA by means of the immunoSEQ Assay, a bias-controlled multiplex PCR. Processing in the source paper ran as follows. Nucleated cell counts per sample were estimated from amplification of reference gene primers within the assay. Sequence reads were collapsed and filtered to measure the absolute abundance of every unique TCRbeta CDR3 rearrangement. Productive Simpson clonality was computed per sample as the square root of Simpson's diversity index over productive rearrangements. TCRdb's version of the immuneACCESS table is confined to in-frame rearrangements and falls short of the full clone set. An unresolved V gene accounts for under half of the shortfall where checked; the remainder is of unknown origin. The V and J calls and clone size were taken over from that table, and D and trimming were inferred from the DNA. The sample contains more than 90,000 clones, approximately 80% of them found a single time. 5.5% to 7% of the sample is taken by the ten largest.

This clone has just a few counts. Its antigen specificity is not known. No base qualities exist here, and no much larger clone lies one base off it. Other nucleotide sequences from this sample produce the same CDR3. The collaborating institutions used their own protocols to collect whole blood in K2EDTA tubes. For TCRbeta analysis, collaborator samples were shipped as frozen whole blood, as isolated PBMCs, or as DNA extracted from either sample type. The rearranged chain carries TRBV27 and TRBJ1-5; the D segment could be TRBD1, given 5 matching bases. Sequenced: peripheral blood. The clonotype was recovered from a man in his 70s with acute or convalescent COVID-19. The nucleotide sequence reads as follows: TGTGCCAGCAGTTTATCGGGGCGGCAGCCCCAGCATTTT. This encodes CASSLSGRQPQHF.